This T cell receptor (beta chain) was profiled in a study of cytomegalovirus exposure and HLA in healthy donors. The junction had 3 bases not matched to a gene; V was cut back by 2 bases and J by 4 bases. The CDR3 covers 15 residues. Germline values: CDR1 MNHEY, CDR2 SMNVEV (reference sequence). General study results and limits: The classifier reportedly diagnosed cytomegalovirus status with high specificity and sensitivity. A few CMV-associated chains were confirmed in vitro to be specific for CMV antigens. Earlier findings revealed that most TCR beta V segments proved productive either about 87% or about 30% of the time. There was a cluster of highly shared sequence variants that was likely a sequencing artifact.

PCR involved 60 Vbeta and 13 Jbeta primers. Measured with immunoSEQ multiplex PCR; TCRdb has only the in-frame clones, and not every one. The profile covers roughly 130,000 clones, with 80% to 90% appearing a single time and approximately 3% taken by the ten largest. This clone was found once. The antigen is undetermined. The chain combines TRBV27 with TRBJ2-1; 9 bases match TRBD2. The material sequenced was PBMCs. This receptor was taken from a woman between 18 and 30 years old in good health and CMV-seropositive. The CDR3 DNA reads as TGTGCCAGCAGTTTAGCGGGGGGGCCTTACAATGAGCAGTTCTTC. Translating it yields CASSLAGGPYNEQFF.